This T cell receptor (beta chain) was captured by sequencing in a study of regulatory T cells in long-lasting Graves disease. The sample holds a few counts of this clonotype. Time point meaning: persistent/refractory GD, antithyroid drugs over 5 years with positive TRAb. Isolated PBMC RNA provided the starting material for the TCR library. Relying on iRepertoire HTBI primers and Arm-PCR of CDR3 regions, the team built TCR beta libraries. Via MiXCR, TCRdb re-called the multiplex PCR reads, giving one row per CDR3 protein. The table records a few hundred thousand distinct CDR3 sequences, 20% to 30% of them present only once. The length of the CDR3 is 15 residues. Looked up from germline, CDR1 is SGHRS and CDR2 is YFSETQ. With 3 bases clipped from V and 8 bases from J, the junction kept 4 bases outside the gene matches.

This TCR was recovered from a female donor with Graves disease. The chain recombines TRBV5-1 with TRBJ2-1; 14 positions agree with TRBD2. This specimen was peripheral blood mononuclear cells (PBMCs), taken when the disease was refractory, from a patient treated with antithyroid drugs. As DNA, the CDR3 is TGCGCCAGCAGCTGGGGACTAGCGGGAGAGTATGAGCAGTTCTTC. This translates into CASSWGLAGEYEQFF.